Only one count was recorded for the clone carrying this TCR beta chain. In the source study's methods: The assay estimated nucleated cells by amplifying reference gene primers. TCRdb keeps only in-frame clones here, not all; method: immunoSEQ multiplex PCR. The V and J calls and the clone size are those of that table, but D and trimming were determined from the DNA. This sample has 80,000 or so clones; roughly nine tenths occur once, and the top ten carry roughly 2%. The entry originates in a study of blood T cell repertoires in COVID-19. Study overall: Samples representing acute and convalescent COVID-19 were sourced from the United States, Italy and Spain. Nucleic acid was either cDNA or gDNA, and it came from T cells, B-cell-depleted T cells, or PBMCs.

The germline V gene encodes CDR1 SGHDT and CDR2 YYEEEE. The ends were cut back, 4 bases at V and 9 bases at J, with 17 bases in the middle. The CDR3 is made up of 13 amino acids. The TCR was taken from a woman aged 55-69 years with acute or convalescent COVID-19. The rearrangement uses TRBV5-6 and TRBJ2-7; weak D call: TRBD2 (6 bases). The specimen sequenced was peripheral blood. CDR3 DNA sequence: TGTGCCAGCAGCATGGCCCCTGCGGGGACGCAGTACTTC. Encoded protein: CASSMAPAGTQYF. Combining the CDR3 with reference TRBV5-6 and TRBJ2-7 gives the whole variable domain DAGVTQSPTHLIKTRGQQVTLRCSPKSGHDTVSWYQQALGQGPQFIFQYYEEEERQRGNFPDRFSGHQFPNYSSELNVNALLLGDSALYLCASSMAPAGTQYFGPGTRLTVT.